This T cell receptor beta chain was captured in a study of T-cell memory formation after mild COVID-19. At the level of the study: TCR clustering was largely donor specific. Study-wide points: The study found balanced CD4/CD8 in clones contracting day 15 to 85 and a CD4+ lean in later expanders. Memory sampled before infection contained some responding clones, suggesting cross-reactive memory joined.

Germline trimming cut 2 bases from V and 1 base from J; bases unmatched to any gene: 2. CDR1 and CDR2 (germline): MNHNY, SVGAGI (reference sequence). The CDR3 totals 15 residues. Amplification by 5'RACE using constant-segment primers produced TCR alpha and TCR beta cDNA libraries that carried sample barcodes and UMIs. TCRdb re-analysed the 5' RACE reads in MiXCR, keeping a single row per CDR3 protein. Found here are approximately 300,000 distinct CDR3 sequences, more than 15% of them singletons; the top ten hold 20% to 25%. With regard to this clonotype: The antigen is undetermined.

This sequence joins TRBV6-6 and TRBJ2-3; TRBD2 matches 8 bases. The specimen sequenced was PBMCs or a T cell subset sorted from them (not recorded which). The sequence came from a man aged 18 to 30 who had mild COVID-19 (a few samples of this study predate the infection). Cell type and time point are not known. CDR3 nucleotide sequence: TGTGCCAGCAGTTACCAGGGACTAGGCACAGATACGCAGTATTTT. This gives the protein CASSYQGLGTDTQYF.